Listed below are T cell receptor beta chains from one sample, sequenced in a study of OX40 agonist ivuxolimab in advanced cancers. Profiling relied on immunoSEQ multiplex PCR, and the TCRdb table lists in-frame clones only, not all of them. In the table there are tens of thousands of clones, around 90% of which are singletons. The specimen was CD4+ or CD8+ T cells sorted from blood, collected in a trial of the OX40 agonist ivuxolimab. These TCRs come from an adult with an advanced solid tumor such as melanoma, head and neck, liver or kidney cancer. The CDR3 runs from the conserved cysteine through the conserved F or W. Fields, in order: J gene, V gene, CDR3 protein.

j_gene: TRBJ2-7
v_gene: TRBV6-5
CDR3aa: CASSYSRDRAYEQYF

j_gene: TRBJ1-2
v_gene: TRBV15
CDR3aa: CATSSGSPASGYTF

j_gene: TRBJ1-2
v_gene: TRBV2
CDR3aa: CASSEATGGVYGYTF

j_gene: TRBJ1-1
v_gene: TRBV7-9
CDR3aa: CASSSARAMNTEAFF

j_gene: TRBJ1-2
v_gene: TRBV28
CDR3aa: CASSADRGAGYTF

j_gene: TRBJ2-1
v_gene: TRBV20-1
CDR3aa: CSVLGNEQFF

j_gene: TRBJ1-2
v_gene: TRBV28
CDR3aa: CASSLQGGGSGYTF

j_gene: TRBJ1-4
v_gene: TRBV10-3
CDR3aa: CAISSGGNEKLFF

j_gene: TRBJ1-4
v_gene: TRBV29-1
CDR3aa: CSVEDSSTNEKLFF

j_gene: TRBJ1-2
v_gene: TRBV6-1
CDR3aa: CASREGTGALYGYTF

j_gene: TRBJ1-3
v_gene: TRBV6-1
CDR3aa: CASSEESTGGAGNTIYF

j_gene: TRBJ2-1
v_gene: TRBV7-6
CDR3aa: CASSRSISANEQFF

j_gene: TRBJ1-1
v_gene: TRBV12-5
CDR3aa: CASAASAGNTEAFF

j_gene: TRBJ2-2
v_gene: TRBV27
CDR3aa: CASTGRGTGELFF

j_gene: TRBJ1-1
v_gene: TRBV5-1
CDR3aa: CASSLGLTGSNTEAFF

j_gene: TRBJ1-1
v_gene: TRBV9
CDR3aa: CASSSGGSVNTEAFF

j_gene: TRBJ2-2
v_gene: TRBV9
CDR3aa: CASSTSSRANTGELFF

j_gene: TRBJ2-1
v_gene: TRBV2
CDR3aa: CASSSGTGVSQFF

j_gene: TRBJ1-1
v_gene: TRBV28
CDR3aa: CASSFRRGWISEAFF

j_gene: TRBJ2-3
v_gene: TRBV9
CDR3aa: CASSAGTSTDTQYF

j_gene: TRBJ1-1
v_gene: TRBV2
CDR3aa: CASSDEGAKTEAFF

j_gene: TRBJ2-5
v_gene: TRBV19
CDR3aa: CASMKVGETQYF

j_gene: TRBJ2-5
v_gene: TRBV4-1
CDR3aa: CASSRTSGVQETQYF

j_gene: TRBJ1-1
v_gene: TRBV30
CDR3aa: CAWSSGHLFTEAFF

j_gene: TRBJ1-1
v_gene: TRBV7-9
CDR3aa: CASSIQGSAFF

j_gene: TRBJ2-7
v_gene: TRBV19
CDR3aa: CASRLSGQGAYEQYF

j_gene: TRBJ1-5
v_gene: TRBV30
CDR3aa: CAWSAGSFGQPQHF

j_gene: TRBJ2-1
v_gene: TRBV19
CDR3aa: CASRFDRDNEQFF

j_gene: TRBJ1-2
v_gene: TRBV19
CDR3aa: CASSIPGYSAGYTF